The clone carrying this T cell receptor beta chain came up a few times. Its specificity is unknown. TCRdb called the RT-PCR reads again in MiXCR, with one record for every CDR3 protein. The sample has roughly 650,000 distinct CDR3 sequences; 15% to 19% are singletons. The data originate from a study of response to subunit inactivated influenza vaccine. Broader study findings: Researchers suggested that each seasonal influenza vaccination recruits few new T cells.

CDR1 is SGHNT, CDR2 YENEEA, per germline. V was shortened by 5 bases and J by 6 bases, with 11 bases between the two germline ends. This CDR3 is 12 amino acids long. The clonotype originates from a man over 45 who received an inactivated influenza vaccine. The chain recombines TRBV11-3 with TRBJ2-7; unclear D gene. The sample in question was PBMCs from blood, obtained 12 days after vaccination. The CDR3 nucleotides read TGTGCCAGCAGCCGGACGAACGGCGAGCAGTACTTC. It is translated as CASSRTNGEQYF.